The rows below give T cell receptor beta chains drawn from one sample of a study of T cell repertoires in cytomegalovirus infection. The antigens these receptors bind are not known. From the reads, TCRdb called clonotypes with MiXCR, one entry per CDR3 protein. Of about 470,000 distinct CDR3 sequences in the sample, roughly 46% are singletons; the top ten hold around two fifths. The sequenced sample was cultured PBMCs, obtained from culture after CMV antigen stimulation. These receptors all come from a human donor in good health (CMV status not recorded). Some clones in this sample may be carry-over from other donors' samples. CDR3s include the opening cysteine and the closing phenylalanine or tryptophan. The order of the fields is J gene, clone size, D gene, V gene, CDR3 DNA, CDR3 protein. D genes are given only for firm matches. Some rows have no size entry. The others give once, few or many, or a class for an expanded clone.

J: TRBJ1-3
size: once
D: -
V: TRBV19
DNA: TGTGCCAGTACCATCGGGGTAACTGGAAACACCATATATTTT
CDR3: CASTIGVTGNTIYF

J: TRBJ1-4
size: many
D: -
V: TRBV7-2
DNA: TGTGCCAGCAAGGCGTGGGGGGCCTATGAAAAACTGTTTTTT
CDR3: CASKAWGAYEKLFF

J: TRBJ2-3
size: -
D: -
V: TRBV6-2/TRBV6-3
DNA: TGTGCCAGCAGAATACAGCGCAGGGAAGGGGATACGCAGTATTTT
CDR3: CASRIQRREGDTQYF

J: TRBJ1-5
size: -
D: TRBD1
V: TRBV2
DNA: TGTGCCAGCAGTGAACAGGGGGCTGGGAATCAGCCCCAGCATTTT
CDR3: CASSEQGAGNQPQHF

J: TRBJ1-1
size: -
D: -
V: TRBV2
DNA: TGTGCCAGCAGTGAAGAGGTGGTCGGTGTGAACACTGAAGCTTTCTTT
CDR3: CASSEEVVGVNTEAFF

J: TRBJ2-7
size: -
D: -
V: TRBV7-4
DNA: TGTGCCAGCAACGTCCCGACTAGTCACGAGCAGTACTTC
CDR3: CASNVPTSHEQYF

J: TRBJ2-2
size: -
D: TRBD2
V: TRBV5-1
DNA: TGCGCCAGCAGCTTTCAGGCGCTAGCGGGAGCCGGGGAGCTGTTTTTT
CDR3: CASSFQALAGAGELFF

J: TRBJ1-1
size: -
D: -
V: TRBV7-6
DNA: TGTGCCAGCAAGGCTCTTATGAACACTGAAGCTTTCTTT
CDR3: CASKALMNTEAFF

J: TRBJ2-5
size: -
D: TRBD2
V: TRBV4-2
DNA: TGTGCCAGCAGCGACGGGGGGGGCCAAGAGACCCAGTACTTC
CDR3: CASSDGGGQETQYF

J: TRBJ1-3
size: few
D: -
V: TRBV12-3/TRBV12-4
DNA: TGTGCCAGCAGGCTAACTGGAAGCTCTGGAAACACCATATATTTT
CDR3: CASRLTGSSGNTIYF

J: TRBJ2-5
size: -
D: TRBD2
V: TRBV6-5
DNA: TGTGCCAGCAGTTACTCGTCCAGCGGGGAGGAGACCCAGTACTTC
CDR3: CASSYSSSGEETQYF

J: TRBJ2-5
size: few
D: -
V: TRBV7-2
DNA: TGTGCCAGCAGCCCGACGAGGACCCAAGAGACCCAGTACTTC
CDR3: CASSPTRTQETQYF

J: TRBJ2-2
size: -
D: -
V: TRBV12-3/TRBV12-4
DNA: TGTGCCAGCAGTTCCTCGGTGATCGGGGAGCTGTTTTTT
CDR3: CASSSSVIGELFF

J: TRBJ2-1
size: -
D: TRBD1
V: TRBV7-9
DNA: TGTGCCAGCATAGATGGCGGGACAGGCCCCAATGAGCAGTTCTTC
CDR3: CASIDGGTGPNEQFF

J: TRBJ1-5
size: -
D: -
V: TRBV29-1
DNA: TGCAGCGTTACATGGGGTCGTAGTCAGCCCCAGCATTTT
CDR3: CSVTWGRSQPQHF

J: TRBJ2-7
size: -
D: -
V: TRBV7-2
DNA: TGTGCCAGCAGTCAGGGGGGGACGGCCTACGAGCAGTACTTC
CDR3: CASSQGGTAYEQYF

J: TRBJ1-1
size: -
D: -
V: TRBV3-1
DNA: TGTGCCAGCAGCCACCCTGGGGGAATGAACACTGAAGCTTTCTTT
CDR3: CASSHPGGMNTEAFF

J: TRBJ2-1
size: few
D: TRBD2
V: TRBV7-8
DNA: TGTGCCAGCAGCATAAGACTAGCCTCGGGGAGAAATGAGCAGTTCTTC
CDR3: CASSIRLASGRNEQFF

J: TRBJ2-3
size: -
D: TRBD2
V: TRBV18
DNA: TGTGCCAGCTCACCATGGGCGGGAGGTGCAGATACGCAGTATTTT
CDR3: CASSPWAGGADTQYF

J: TRBJ2-7
size: -
D: TRBD1
V: TRBV7-9
DNA: TGTGCCAGCAGCTACCCGGGACAGAGCTACGAGCAGTACTTC
CDR3: CASSYPGQSYEQYF

J: TRBJ2-2
size: once
D: TRBD2
V: TRBV10-3
DNA: TGTGCCAGCTCGGGGGAGCGGGGGGCCCACGGCGGGGAGCTGTTTTTT
CDR3: CASSGERGAHGGELFF

J: TRBJ2-3
size: -
D: -
V: TRBV6-1
DNA: TGTGCCAGCAGTGAACGGGCGGGGGCGTTAGATACGCAGTATTTT
CDR3: CASSERAGALDTQYF

J: TRBJ2-5
size: few
D: TRBD1
V: TRBV5-4
DNA: TGTGCCAGCAGCCTCCTTACAGGGGGAGAGACCCAGTACTTC
CDR3: CASSLLTGGETQYF

J: TRBJ2-7
size: -
D: TRBD2
V: TRBV19
DNA: TGTGCCAGTAGTATCGGACTAGCGGGAGAGGTAGGCGAGCAGTACTTC
CDR3: CASSIGLAGEVGEQYF

J: TRBJ2-1
size: -
D: -
V: TRBV7-2
DNA: TGTGCCAGCAGCTCAAGGGCCGGTGAGCAGTTCTTC
CDR3: CASSSRAGEQFF

J: TRBJ1-1
size: few
D: -
V: TRBV6-2/TRBV6-3
DNA: TGTGCCAGCAGTTATCTCTACAGATTAGAAGCTTTCTTT
CDR3: CASSYLYRLEAFF

J: TRBJ2-1
size: -
D: TRBD2
V: TRBV12-3/TRBV12-4
DNA: TGTGCCAGCAGTTTCAGCGGGAACGGTGAGCAGTTCTTC
CDR3: CASSFSGNGEQFF

J: TRBJ1-1
size: -
D: -
V: TRBV7-6
DNA: TGTGCCAGCAGCCCGCCACGAGACACTGAAGCTTTCTTT
CDR3: CASSPPRDTEAFF

J: TRBJ1-2
size: -
D: -
V: TRBV7-4
DNA: TGTGCCACCCTGGGGGGGGCATCCTATGGCTACACCTTC
CDR3: CATLGGASYGYTF

J: TRBJ2-2
size: once
D: TRBD1
V: TRBV6-5
DNA: TGTGCCAGCAGAATTACAGGGGGTGACACCGGGGAGCTGTTTTTT
CDR3: CASRITGGDTGELFF

J: TRBJ2-7
size: -
D: TRBD2
V: TRBV4-1
DNA: TGCGCCAGCAGCAGGGGACTAGCGGGGGGGGACGAGCAGTACTTC
CDR3: CASSRGLAGGDEQYF

J: TRBJ1-5
size: -
D: -
V: TRBV5-5
DNA: TGTGCCAGCAGCTTGGCAGGGGATAGTCAGCCCCAGCATTTT
CDR3: CASSLAGDSQPQHF

J: TRBJ2-1
size: many
D: TRBD2
V: TRBV7-2
DNA: TGTGCCAGCAGCTCGGGACTAGCGGGGGCTGAGCAGTTCTTC
CDR3: CASSSGLAGAEQFF

J: TRBJ1-5
size: few
D: -
V: TRBV7-8
DNA: TGTGCCAGCAGCTCGCGGTGGGGGAATCAGCCCCAGCATTTT
CDR3: CASSSRWGNQPQHF

J: TRBJ2-3
size: -
D: TRBD1
V: TRBV4-3
DNA: TGCGCCAGCAGCCAAGTCGGGCAGGGGGCAGATACGCAGTATTTT
CDR3: CASSQVGQGADTQYF

J: TRBJ2-7
size: -
D: -
V: TRBV19
DNA: TGTGCCAGTAGTATGAGTTGGGACGCATCCTACGAGCAGTACTTC
CDR3: CASSMSWDASYEQYF

J: TRBJ2-1
size: -
D: -
V: TRBV5-1
DNA: TGCGCCAGCAGCCGGTCGGGGGTGGGGGGAAATGAGCAGTTCTTC
CDR3: CASSRSGVGGNEQFF

J: TRBJ2-7
size: -
D: -
V: TRBV29-1
DNA: TGCAGCGTGCAGACGGACAACGCCTACGAGCAGTACTTC
CDR3: CSVQTDNAYEQYF

J: TRBJ1-1
size: once
D: -
V: TRBV5-4
DNA: TGTGCCAGCAGCTCCCAGGGAGGGGAGGATGCTTTCTTT
CDR3: CASSSQGGEDAFF

J: TRBJ2-7
size: -
D: TRBD2
V: TRBV4-1
DNA: TGCGCCAGCAGCCCCAACGGACTAGCGGGGGCCTACGAGCAGTACTTC
CDR3: CASSPNGLAGAYEQYF

J: TRBJ1-3
size: few
D: -
V: TRBV12-3/TRBV12-4
DNA: TGTGCCAGCGCGCAGGGGCCCTCAATAGTCTCTGGAAACACCATATATTTT
CDR3: CASAQGPSIVSGNTIYF

J: TRBJ2-7
size: -
D: TRBD2
V: TRBV19
DNA: TGTGCCAGTAGTTCCACCCTTGGACTAGCGTATTACGAGCAGTACTTC
CDR3: CASSSTLGLAYYEQYF

J: TRBJ2-5
size: -
D: TRBD2
V: TRBV2
DNA: TGTGCCAGCAGCGCCGCGCTAGCGGGGGGGGTGGAGACCCAGTACTTC
CDR3: CASSAALAGGVETQYF

J: TRBJ1-5
size: few
D: -
V: TRBV7-6
DNA: TGTGCCAGCACCTTAGGATACGATCAGCCCCAGCATTTT
CDR3: CASTLGYDQPQHF

J: TRBJ2-3
size: -
D: TRBD2
V: TRBV27
DNA: TGTGCCAGCAGTCCAATACTAGCGGGCCTTTACTCTAGCACAGATACGCAGTATTTT
CDR3: CASSPILAGLYSSTDTQYF

J: TRBJ2-1
size: -
D: -
V: TRBV4-1
DNA: TGCGCCAGCAGCCAAAGTCTCACCAGGGGTCCCTTCAATGAGCAGTTCTTC
CDR3: CASSQSLTRGPFNEQFF

J: TRBJ2-6
size: -
D: -
V: TRBV23-1
DNA: TGCGCCAGCAGCCACCCCGGAGGGGCGTACTCTGGGGCCAACGTCCTGACTTTC
CDR3: CASSHPGGAYSGANVLTF

J: TRBJ1-2
size: few
D: -
V: TRBV7-9
DNA: TGTGCCAGCAGCTTAGCAGGTGCCTTCATCGGCTATGGCTACACCTTC
CDR3: CASSLAGAFIGYGYTF

J: TRBJ2-1
size: -
D: -
V: TRBV6-5
DNA: TGTGCCAGCAGTTACTCGGAAAAAAACCCCGGGGATGAGCAGTTCTTC
CDR3: CASSYSEKNPGDEQFF

J: TRBJ1-4
size: -
D: -
V: TRBV29-1
DNA: TGCAGCGTGAAGGAGCGGACAATGTTTTTT
CDR3: CSVKERTMFF

J: TRBJ2-7
size: -
D: -
V: TRBV7-2
DNA: TGTGCCAGCAGCTTTGCGGGACACACCTACGAGCAGTACTTC
CDR3: CASSFAGHTYEQYF

J: TRBJ1-3
size: -
D: -
V: TRBV19
DNA: TGTGCCAGCGGCGAGGGGCTTTCTGGAAACACCATATATTTT
CDR3: CASGEGLSGNTIYF

J: TRBJ2-7
size: -
D: TRBD2
V: TRBV25-1
DNA: TGTGCCAGCAGTGCCCCCCTCCCACGGGGGGGGTTCTACGAGCAGTACTTC
CDR3: CASSAPLPRGGFYEQYF

J: TRBJ2-1
size: few
D: TRBD2
V: TRBV11-3
DNA: TGTGCCAGCAGCCCCCGCGGGAGCCTCACCGACAATGAGCAGTTCTTC
CDR3: CASSPRGSLTDNEQFF

J: TRBJ1-1
size: -
D: TRBD1
V: TRBV7-2
DNA: TGTGCCAGCAGCTATCAACAGGGGGAAAGGGGAGCTTTCTTT
CDR3: CASSYQQGERGAFF

J: TRBJ2-7
size: -
D: -
V: TRBV5-4
DNA: TGTGCCAGCAGCTTGGAGAATCCGGGTTCGGTCTACGAGCAGTACTTC
CDR3: CASSLENPGSVYEQYF